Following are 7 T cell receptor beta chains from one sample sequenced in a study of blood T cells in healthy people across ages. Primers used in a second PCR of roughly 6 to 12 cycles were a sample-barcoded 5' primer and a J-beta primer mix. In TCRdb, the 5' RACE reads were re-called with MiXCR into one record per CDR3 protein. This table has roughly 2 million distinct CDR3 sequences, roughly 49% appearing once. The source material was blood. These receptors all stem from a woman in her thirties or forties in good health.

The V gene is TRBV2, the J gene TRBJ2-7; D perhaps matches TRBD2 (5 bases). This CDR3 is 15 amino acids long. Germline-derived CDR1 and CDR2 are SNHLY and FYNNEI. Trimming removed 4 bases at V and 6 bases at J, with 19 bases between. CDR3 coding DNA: TGTGCCAGCAGTGGGGTGCGGGTACGGGCTGGCGAGCAGTACTTC. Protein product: CASSGVRVRAGEQYF.

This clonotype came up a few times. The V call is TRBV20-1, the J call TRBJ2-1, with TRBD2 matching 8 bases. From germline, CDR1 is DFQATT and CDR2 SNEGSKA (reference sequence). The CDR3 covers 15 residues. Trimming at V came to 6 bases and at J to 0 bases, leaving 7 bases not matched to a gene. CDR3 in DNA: TGCAGTGCCCACCAGCGGGGGAGCTCCTACAATGAGCAGTTCTTC. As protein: CSAHQRGSSYNEQFF.

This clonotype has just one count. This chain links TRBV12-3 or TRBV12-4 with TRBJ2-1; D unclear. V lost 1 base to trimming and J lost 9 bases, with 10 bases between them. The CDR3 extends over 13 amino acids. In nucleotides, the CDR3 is TGTGCCAGCAGTTTAGAGAGATACCTTGAGCAGTTCTTC. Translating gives CASSLERYLEQFF.

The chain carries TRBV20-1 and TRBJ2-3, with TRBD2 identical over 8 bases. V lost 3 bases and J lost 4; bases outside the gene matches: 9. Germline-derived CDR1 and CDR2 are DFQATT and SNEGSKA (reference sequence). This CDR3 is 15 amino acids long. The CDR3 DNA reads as TGCAGTGCTAGCGGGAGCGGGGGAGCCCCAGATACGCAGTATTTT. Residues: CSASGSGGAPDTQYF.

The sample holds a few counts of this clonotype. The CDR3, as DNA: TGTGCCAGCACCGAAAGGGGGGGAGGAGAGACCCAGTACTTC. Translated: CASTERGGGETQYF. The genes are TRBV6-1 and TRBJ2-5, with D tentatively TRBD2 (7 bases). There are 14 residues in the CDR3. Germline values: CDR1 MNHNS, CDR2 SASEGT. V gave up 7 bases and J gave up 4 bases, with 16 bases separating them.

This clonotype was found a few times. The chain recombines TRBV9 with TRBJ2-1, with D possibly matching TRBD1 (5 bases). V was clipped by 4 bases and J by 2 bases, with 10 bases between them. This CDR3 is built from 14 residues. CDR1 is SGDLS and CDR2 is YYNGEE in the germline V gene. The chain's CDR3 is CASSPRQPYNEQFF. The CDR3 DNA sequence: TGTGCCAGCAGCCCACGACAGCCCTACAATGAGCAGTTCTTC.

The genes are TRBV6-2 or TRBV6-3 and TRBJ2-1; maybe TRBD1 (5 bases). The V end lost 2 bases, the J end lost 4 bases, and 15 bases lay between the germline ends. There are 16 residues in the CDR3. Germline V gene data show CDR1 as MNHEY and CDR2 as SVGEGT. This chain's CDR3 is CASSYLTGSDYNEQFF. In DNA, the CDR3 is TGTGCCAGCAGTTACCTTACAGGAAGCGATTACAATGAGCAGTTCTTC.